The 23 T cell receptor beta chains below all came from one sample that was sequenced in a study of Ad26.COV2.S vaccination and SARS-CoV-2 variants. As for treatment: 19 received Ad26.COV2.S at low or high dose, single or two shots; 5 received placebo; per-sample allocation not given. Vaccine and placebo recipients were sampled on day 63 after the first injection. Profiled with immunoSEQ multiplex PCR; TCRdb holds only in-frame clones, not every one. The table shows a few hundred thousand clones, with around 92% occurring only once. The sample in question was peripheral blood, obtained in a trial of Ad26.COV2.S vaccine versus placebo. The source is a person aged 18-60 years who received the Ad26.COV2.S COVID-19 vaccine or a placebo.

The chain joins TRBV4-3 to TRBJ2-3, with TRBD2 identical over 7 bases. CDR3 length: 16 residues. Germline loops: CDR1 LGHNA, CDR2 YSLEER. V lost 3 bases to trimming and J lost 1 base; unmatched junction nucleotides: 7. CDR3 DNA: TGCGCCAGCAGCCAGCGGGGACTAAGGGGCACAGATACGCAGTATTTT. Protein sequence: CASSQRGLRGTDTQYF.

This clone was observed once. J is TRBJ2-7 and V is TRBV12-5, with D possibly TRBD2 on 7 matching bases. The CDR3 consists of 15 residues. The germline CDR1 and CDR2 sequences are LGHNT and FRNRAP. V lost 1 base and J lost 2, with 12 bases in between. The CDR3 DNA is TGTGCTAGTGGTTTGGAAGGGGGGGGCCCCTACGAGCAGTACTTC. It translates to CASGLEGGGPYEQYF.

V usage is TRBV14 and J usage is TRBJ1-2; TRBD1 matches at 10 bases. From germline, CDR1 is SGHDN and CDR2 FVKESK. CDR3 length: 14 residues. V lost 0 bases and J lost 7; bases outside the gene matches: 2. CDR3 sequence: CASSQERDRGGYTF. In nucleotides, the CDR3 is TGTGCCAGCAGCCAAGAAAGGGACAGGGGTGGCTACACCTTC. Filled out from reference TRBV14 and TRBJ1-2, the complete variable domain reads EAGVTQFPSHSVIEKGQTVTLRCDPISGHDNLYWYRRVMGKEIKFLLHFVKESKQDESGMPNNRFLAERTGGTYSTLKVQPAELEDSGVYFCASSQERDRGGYTFGSGTRLTVV.

This clone has more than one count but fewer than ten. The chain carries TRBV9 and TRBJ2-7, with D perhaps assigned TRBD1 or TRBD2 (6 bases each). Germline V gene sequence: CDR1 SGDLS, CDR2 YYNGEE. The germline V and J ends were trimmed by 0 bases and 5 bases, with 12 bases remaining between them. The CDR3 has 14 residues. In DNA form, the CDR3 reads TGTGCCAGCAGCGTAGAGGGGGGATTTGACGAGCAGTACTTC. Amino acids: CASSVEGGFDEQYF.

This chain uses TRBV7-9 with TRBJ1-2; TRBD1 matches at 7 bases. The length of the CDR3 is 14 residues. Germline-derived CDR1 and CDR2 are SEHNR and FQNEAQ (reference sequence). V was clipped by 7 bases and J by 3 bases; unmatched bases: 8. This CDR3 reads CASTGTVGDYGYTF. The DNA of the CDR3 is TGTGCCAGCACTGGGACAGTGGGTGACTATGGCTACACCTTC.

The count of this clone is one. The chain couples TRBV6-5 to TRBJ2-5; perhaps D is TRBD1 or TRBD2 (6 bases each). The germline gives CDR1 MNHEY, CDR2 SVGAGI. The CDR3 has 13 amino acids. V lost 8 bases and J lost 3, with 13 bases in between. The chain's CDR3 is CASVGGRKETQYF. CDR3 nucleotides: TGTGCCAGCGTGGGGGGCCGGAAAGAGACCCAGTACTTC.

This clone was observed a single time. Germline is not matched at one junction end, which may reflect a read error. This sequence joins TRBV12-5 and TRBJ2-7; D is undetermined. This CDR3 comprises 14 residues. Per germline, CDR1 LGHNT and CDR2 FRNRAP. The CDR3 spells CASVLDGPTYEQYF. The DNA for the CDR3 is TGTGCTAGTGTTTTGGACGGCCCGACCTACGAGCAGTACTTC.

The sample holds one count of this clone. The chain combines TRBV11-2 with TRBJ1-6; D remains ambiguous. The CDR3 runs 13 residues. The germline V gene has CDR1 SGHAT and CDR2 FQNNGV. Trimming took 4 bases from V and 7 from J, leaving 8 bases between them. CDR3 nucleotides: TGTGCCAGCAGCTCCAGTCTCAATTCACCCCTCCACTTT. Its protein is CASSSSLNSPLHF.

This chain joins TRBV4-1 and TRBJ2-7, with D possibly being TRBD1 (5 bases). Trimming took 0 bases from V and 2 from J, leaving 14 bases between them. Germline values: CDR1 MGHRA, CDR2 YSYEKL. The CDR3 sequence is 16 residues long. CDR3 protein: CASSQDLRQRAYEQYF. The CDR3, as DNA: TGCGCCAGCAGCCAAGACCTCCGACAGAGAGCCTACGAGCAGTACTTC.

The rearrangement joins TRBV18 to TRBJ2-2; 8 positions match TRBD2. Per germline, CDR1 KGHSH and CDR2 LQKENI. This CDR3 has 15 amino acids. V lost 2 bases, J lost 5 bases, and 4 bases stayed unmatched. DNA of the CDR3: TGTGCCAGCTCACCAGCGGGGGGCCTAACCGGGGAGCTGTTTTTT. This translates into CASSPAGGLTGELFF.

The genes are TRBV2 and TRBJ2-5; TRBD2 matches at 11 bases. The trim removed 5 bases at V and 1 base at J, leaving 9 bases unmatched. The CDR3 loop spans 17 amino acids. The germline CDR1 and CDR2 sequences are SNHLY and FYNNEI. CDR3 protein: CASSRTGTSGFQETQYF. CDR3 bases: TGTGCCAGCAGTCGCACCGGGACTAGCGGTTTCCAAGAGACCCAGTACTTC.

V usage is TRBV28 and J usage is TRBJ1-5; 7 bases line up with TRBD1. The germline gives CDR1 MDHEN, CDR2 SYDVKM. The ends lost 5 bases at V and 8 bases at J; junction bases unmatched: 12. This CDR3 spans 15 amino acids. CDR3 sequence: CASSTARTGSEPQHF. CDR3 DNA sequence: TGTGCCAGCAGTACAGCTCGGACAGGCTCGGAGCCCCAGCATTTT.

The chain combines TRBV7-2 with TRBJ1-2, with 8 bases lining up with TRBD1. Germline values: CDR1 SGHTA, CDR2 FQGNSA. The CDR3 loop spans 14 amino acids. V trimming: 4 bases; J trimming: 1 base; junction bases outside the gene matches: 2. The CDR3 region is CASSSTGDNYGYTF. The CDR3 DNA is TGTGCCAGCAGCTCGACAGGGGATAACTATGGCTACACCTTC.

This chain uses TRBV5-1 with TRBJ2-2; possible D gene TRBD1, 6 bases. Per germline, CDR1 SGHRS and CDR2 YFSETQ. CDR3 size: 19 residues. Trimming removed 3 bases at V and 5 bases at J, with 26 bases between. The CDR3 DNA sequence: TGCGCCAGCAGCTCCTACAGGGCGACCCGAACGTTGGCGACCGGGGAGCTGTTTTTT. Translating it yields CASSSYRATRTLATGELFF.

J is TRBJ1-1 and V is TRBV28, with a tentative D call TRBD1 (6 bases). V lost 2 bases and J lost 2, with 12 bases in between. Germline CDR1 reads MDHEN; CDR2 reads SYDVKM. CDR3 length: 15 residues. The DNA of the CDR3 is TGTGCCAGCAGTTTAATTGGCAGGGGAAACACTGAAGCTTTCTTT. Amino acids: CASSLIGRGNTEAFF. Complete variable domain (other parts from reference TRBV28 and TRBJ1-1): DVKVTQSSRYLVKRTGEKVFLECVQDMDHENMFWYRQDPGLGLRLIYFSYDVKMKEKGDIPEGYSVSREKKERFSLILESASTNQTSMYLCASSLIGRGNTEAFFGQGTRLTVV.

CDR3 in amino acids: CASSQQRLASQETQYF. The CDR3 DNA is TGTGCCAGCAGCCAACAGAGGCTAGCGAGCCAAGAGACCCAGTACTTC. The rearrangement links TRBV7-2 to TRBJ2-5; tentatively, D is TRBD2 (6 bases). V was cut by 5 bases and J by 1 base, with 17 bases left in between. The length of the CDR3 is 16 residues. The V gene's germline CDR1 is SGHTA and CDR2 FQGNSA.

The rearrangement joins TRBV28 to TRBJ2-5; possibly TRBD1 for D (6 bases). Trimming shortened V by 6 bases and J by 5 bases, and 13 bases separated the two germline ends. Germline V gene data show CDR1 as MDHEN and CDR2 as SYDVKM. The CDR3 contains 13 residues. The CDR3 is CASSRGRSETQYF. CDR3 sequence (DNA): TGTGCCAGCAGCAGGGGCCGATCTGAGACCCAGTACTTC. Full variable domain (missing parts from reference TRBV28 and TRBJ2-5): DVKVTQSSRYLVKRTGEKVFLECVQDMDHENMFWYRQDPGLGLRLIYFSYDVKMKEKGDIPEGYSVSREKKERFSLILESASTNQTSMYLCASSRGRSETQYFGPGTRLLVL.

The chain employs TRBV5-1 and TRBJ2-2; D is uncertain. CDR1 and CDR2 (germline): SGHRS, YFSETQ. Trimming removed 0 bases from V and 4 bases from J, with 10 bases in between. The CDR3 is 15 residues long. The CDR3 sequence: CASSLAEAGTGELFF. The CDR3 region has the DNA TGCGCCAGCAGCTTGGCCGAGGCCGGCACCGGGGAGCTGTTTTTT.

V and J are TRBV19 and TRBJ1-1; D perhaps matches TRBD1 (6 bases). Germline V lookup: CDR1 LNHDA, CDR2 SQIVND (reference sequence). The CDR3 totals 12 residues. The germline V and J ends were trimmed by 10 bases and 4 bases, with 13 bases remaining between them. The CDR3 protein is CATQIGGTEAFF. DNA for the CDR3: TGTGCCACCCAGATAGGGGGCACTGAAGCTTTCTTT.

The J gene is TRBJ1-1, the V gene TRBV12-3 or TRBV12-4; D is ambiguous. The CDR3 contains 13 residues. V lost 3 bases and J 8 bases, leaving 13 bases between the germline ends. CDR3 sequence (DNA): TGTGCCAGCAGTTTTGGGCCAGGTGCGGAAGCTTTCTTT. Residues: CASSFGPGAEAFF.

The rearrangement joins TRBV5-3 to TRBJ1-2; 7 bases are shared with TRBD1. TRBV5-3 is an ORF; its function is uncertain. The CDR3 length is 17 residues. With V trimmed by 4 bases and J by 0 bases, 12 bases remained unmatched. CDR3 in amino acids: CARSTGTEKKANYGYTF. For the CDR3, the DNA is TGTGCCAGAAGCACCGGGACAGAGAAAAAAGCTAACTATGGCTACACCTTC.

The genes are TRBV6-5 and TRBJ2-5; possible D gene TRBD1, 6 bases. Trimming removed 6 bases at V and 1 base at J, with 15 bases between. CDR1 and CDR2 (germline): MNHEY, SVGAGI. The CDR3 covers 15 residues. CDR3 amino acids: CASSGETGRQETQYF. The CDR3 DNA follows: TGTGCCAGCAGCGGCGAGACAGGTCGCCAAGAGACCCAGTACTTC.

As regards this clone: One junction end disagrees with the germline gene, perhaps due to a read error. The V and J genes are TRBV12-3 or TRBV12-4 and TRBJ2-5, with TRBD2 identical over 13 bases. The CDR3 runs to 13 residues. CDR3 region: CASSWGLAGTKDF. The DNA for the CDR3 is TGTGCCAGCAGTTGGGGACTAGCGGGGACAAAGGACTTC.